What follows describes a single T cell receptor beta chain. The antigen is undetermined. The TRB cDNA libraries were prepared by 5' RACE with UMI labels. One entry per CDR3 protein, without DNA, is what TCRdb gives after re-calling the 5' RACE reads. Its table records approximately 83,000 distinct CDR3 sequences. The CDR3 is 16 residues long. Germline V CDR1 and CDR2: ENHRY, SYGVKD. The data stem from a study of CXCR3-negative and CXCR3-positive naive CD8 T cells. Study-level results: The study found that naive CXCR3-negative and CXCR3-positive cells shared TRBV-TRBJ usage, while memory cells differed.

Sequences were obtained from naive CXCR3- CD8+ T cells from blood. This sample's subset: CD45RO-CCR7+CD27+CD95- naive CD8+ T cells lacking CXCR3 (TNR3-). V gene TRBV10-3 combines with J gene TRBJ1-6; TCRdb outputs TRBD1, but without DNA this stays unchecked. The origin of this receptor is a human donor in good health. Some clones in this sample may be carry-over from other donors' samples. The CDR3 is CAISSAYRESESPLHF.